Below are 12 T cell receptor beta chains sequenced from a single sample in a study of cytomegalovirus exposure and HLA in healthy donors (dated by TCRdb to 2016 to 2017). Libraries were prepared through the immunoSEQ multiplex PCR assay. The multiplex PCR relied on a mix of 60 forward primers for TCR Vbeta segments and 13 reverse primers for TCR Jbeta segments. Not all clones reach the TCRdb copy of this immuneACCESS table, which keeps in-frame sequences only. Checked studies attribute under half of the gap to unresolved V genes and leave the rest unexplained. This sample gives 150,000 to 180,000 clones in total; around 84% of them show up just once. 5.6% of the sample is held by the ten biggest clonotypes. The sample was PBMCs. These receptors were obtained from a woman in her thirties or forties in good health and CMV-seropositive.

The rearrangement joins TRBV18 to TRBJ2-3, with D tentatively TRBD1 (6 bases). V dropped 4 bases and J dropped 3 bases, with 20 bases sitting between them. From germline, CDR1 is KGHSH and CDR2 LQKENI. The CDR3 has 17 residues. This CDR3 is CASSQKPGHPKTDTQYF. The CDR3 DNA follows: TGTGCCAGCTCACAGAAACCGGGACACCCTAAGACAGATACGCAGTATTTT.

The chain joins TRBV27 to TRBJ2-7, with TRBD2 matching 14 bases. The CDR3 spans 14 residues. After removal of 6 bases from V and 6 bases from J, the junction contained 4 bases not matched to a gene. CDR1 and CDR2 (germline): MNHEY, SMNVEV (reference sequence). CDR3 amino acids: CASRTGLAGGEQYF. The CDR3 nucleotides are TGTGCCAGCAGGACTGGACTAGCGGGAGGCGAGCAGTACTTC.

The V gene is TRBV4-1, the J gene TRBJ1-1; 10 bases fit TRBD1. There are 15 residues in the CDR3. Germline V CDR1 and CDR2: MGHRA, YSYEKL. The V segment lost 0 bases and the J segment 10 bases; nucleotides outside the gene matches: 8. CDR3 sequence (DNA): TGCGCCAGCAGCCAAGATCCGGGACAGGGGTTGTCAGCTTTCTTT. Translated: CASSQDPGQGLSAFF.

The chain is built from TRBV29-1 and TRBJ2-7; D is ambiguous. The CDR3 has 12 residues. Germline CDR1 and CDR2: SQVTM and ANQGSEA. Trimming left V 0 bases short and J 0 bases short, with 3 bases between. The CDR3 nucleotides are TGCAGCGTTGAAGACAACTCCTACGAGCAGTACTTC. It yields the protein CSVEDNSYEQYF.

This chain links TRBV5-1 with TRBJ1-1; D uncertain. This CDR3 has 14 amino acids. The germline gives CDR1 SGHRS, CDR2 YFSETQ. Trimming left V 7 bases short and J 1 base short, with 14 bases between. Here the CDR3 reads CASRPATPNTEAFF. The CDR3 nucleotides are TGCGCCAGCCGTCCGGCGACTCCGAACACTGAAGCTTTCTTT.

This clone came up once. The chain joins TRBV5-1 to TRBJ2-1, with TRBD2 matching 14 bases. CDR1 SGHRS and CDR2 YFSETQ come from the germline V gene. The CDR3 consists of 15 residues. V was clipped by 4 bases and J by 7 bases; unmatched bases: 4. For the CDR3, the DNA is TGCGCCAGCAGCGGGACTAGCGGGAGCTGGAATGAGCAGTTCTTC. Translated: CASSGTSGSWNEQFF.

The V gene is TRBV5-1, the J gene TRBJ1-1, with D possibly TRBD1 on 5 matching bases. Germline lookup yields CDR1 SGHRS and CDR2 YFSETQ. The CDR3 contains 14 residues. V gave up 4 bases and J gave up 3 bases, with 13 bases separating them. CDR3 residues: CASSIWGGDTEAFF. The CDR3 region has the DNA TGCGCCAGCAGCATATGGGGGGGAGACACTGAAGCTTTCTTT.

The chain joins TRBV30 to TRBJ2-7, with 7 bases aligning to TRBD1. CDR1 is GTSNPN, CDR2 SVGIG, per germline (reference sequence). V was pared by 1 base and J by 2 bases, with 5 bases of the junction left unmatched. The CDR3 spans 14 residues. The CDR3 nucleotides are TGTGCCTGGAGTGCAGACAGGGTTGCCTACGAGCAGTACTTC. This sequence encodes CAWSADRVAYEQYF.

The genes are TRBV6-6 and TRBJ1-2; maybe TRBD1 (5 bases). CDR1 MNHNY and CDR2 SVGAGI come from the germline V gene (reference sequence). Deletions cut 0 bases from V and 3 bases from J, with 8 bases between. CDR3 length: 14 amino acids. The CDR3 region is CASSYSKGDYGYTF. DNA for the CDR3: TGTGCCAGCAGTTACTCGAAAGGGGACTATGGCTACACCTTC.

The genes are TRBV10-3 and TRBJ1-5; weak D call: TRBD1 (6 bases). There are 14 residues in the CDR3. CDR1 and CDR2 (germline): ENHRY, SYGVKD. Trimming shortened V by 2 bases and J by 7 bases, and 12 bases separated the two germline ends. The CDR3 loop reads CAISEDRKGQPQHF. CDR3 DNA: TGTGCCATCAGTGAGGACAGGAAGGGACAGCCCCAGCATTTT.

The chain combines TRBV7-8 with TRBJ2-7, with unresolved D. Trimming pared 1 base from V and 0 bases from J, leaving 13 bases between. The CDR3 spans 16 residues. Germline CDR1 reads SGHVS; CDR2 reads FQNEAQ. CDR3 DNA: TGTGCCAGCAGCTTAGTTTCGCTTTGGAGCTCCTACGAGCAGTACTTC. This encodes CASSLVSLWSSYEQYF. Combining the CDR3 with reference TRBV7-8 and TRBJ2-7 gives the whole variable domain GAGVSQSPRYKVAKRGQDVALRCDPISGHVSLFWYQQALGQGPEFLTYFQNEAQLDKSGLPSDRFFAERPEGSVSTLKIQRTQQEDSAVYLCASSLVSLWSSYEQYFGPGTRLTVT.

This chain links TRBV6-6 with TRBJ1-1, with 9 positions matching TRBD1. Trimming took 8 bases from V and 2 from J; bases not matched to a gene: 3. This CDR3 contains 13 residues. Germline V gives CDR1 MNHNY, CDR2 SVGAGI (reference sequence). The CDR3 loop is CASGQGRNTEAFF. DNA of the CDR3: TGTGCCAGCGGACAGGGGAGAAACACTGAAGCTTTCTTT.